The 24 T cell receptor beta chains below come from one sample, sequenced in a study of cytomegalovirus exposure and HLA in healthy donors. A multiplex PCR was run with 60 Vbeta primers and 13 Jbeta primers. TCRdb's table, derived via immunoSEQ multiplex PCR, lists solely in-frame clones and lacks some. The table for this sample gives roughly 35,000 clones. Sequenced sample: PBMCs. These receptor sequences come from a woman aged 35 to 49 in good health and CMV-seropositive.

For the CDR3, the DNA is TGCAGCGTTGTGGCTAGCGGAACCTACGAGCAGTACTTC. Protein: CSVVASGTYEQYF. This sequence joins TRBV29-1 and TRBJ2-7; 7 nucleotides line up with TRBD2. The CDR3 spans 13 residues. V lost 4 bases, J lost 2 bases, and 5 bases stayed unmatched. Per germline, CDR1 SQVTM and CDR2 ANQGSEA.

The rearrangement joins TRBV7-9 to TRBJ2-7, with a possible D match to TRBD1 (6 bases). This CDR3 spans 15 amino acids. V lost 1 base and J lost 3, with 13 bases in between. Germline V gene sequence: CDR1 SEHNR, CDR2 FQNEAQ (reference sequence). In DNA, the CDR3 is TGTGCCAGCAGCTTAGATTTCCCCAGGGGCTACGAGCAGTACTTC. Residues: CASSLDFPRGYEQYF.

V gene TRBV7-8 combines with J gene TRBJ1-1; 7 nucleotides align to TRBD1. The CDR3 has 13 residues. Trimming cost V 5 bases and J 1 base; bases outside gene matches: 1. Germline loops: CDR1 SGHVS, CDR2 FQNEAQ. The CDR3 loop is CASSRQGNTEAFF. The CDR3 DNA reads TGTGCCAGCAGCCGACAGGGGAACACTGAAGCTTTCTTT.

This chain links TRBV27 with TRBJ2-1; 13 nucleotides align to TRBD2. V dropped 5 bases and J dropped 0; count of bases not matched to a gene: 16. Germline V gene lookup returns CDR1 MNHEY and CDR2 SMNVEV (reference sequence). The CDR3 is 21 residues long. The CDR3 loop is CASSPIMTSGRPVSSYNEQFF. The CDR3 bases are TGTGCCAGCAGTCCCATAATGACTAGCGGGAGGCCCGTGAGCTCCTACAATGAGCAGTTCTTC.

The CDR3 nucleotides read TGTGCCAGCAGCTTACGAGAAGACTATGGCTACACCTTC. It codes for CASSLREDYGYTF. The chain joins TRBV11-1 to TRBJ1-2; D remains ambiguous. Germline V gene sequence: CDR1 SGHAT, CDR2 FQDESV (reference sequence). The CDR3 totals 13 residues. Trimming left V 2 bases short and J 3 bases short, with 7 bases between.

As for this clone: The junction departs from the called germline gene at one end, perhaps through a read error. This sequence joins TRBV7-7 and TRBJ2-5; the match to TRBD2 covers 7 bases. The CDR3 is 14 amino acids. The germline gives CDR1 SSHAT, CDR2 FNYEAQ (reference sequence). The DNA of the CDR3 is TGTGCTAGCAGCCCGACAAGCCGTGCGGGGGCCCAGTACTTC. As protein: CASSPTSRAGAQYF.

The genes are TRBV5-1 and TRBJ2-3, with D unclear. Per the germline V gene, CDR1 is SGHRS and CDR2 is YFSETQ. The V end lost 4 bases, the J end lost 0 bases, and 9 bases lay between the germline ends. There are 14 residues in the CDR3. The CDR3 DNA is TGCGCCAGCAGCGTAATTCAGAGCACAGATACGCAGTATTTT. It yields the protein CASSVIQSTDTQYF.

This sequence joins TRBV30 and TRBJ1-1; a weak D match, TRBD1 (5 bases). CDR1 and CDR2 from the germline V gene are GTSNPN and SVGIG (reference sequence). The CDR3 covers 15 residues. V was shortened by 0 bases and J by 1 base, with 12 bases between the two germline ends. In DNA, the CDR3 is TGTGCCTGGAGTGTACTAAACAGGCCGAACACTGAAGCTTTCTTT. It yields the protein CAWSVLNRPNTEAFF.

This chain joins TRBV10-1 and TRBJ1-1; no firm D call. Germline V gene lookup returns CDR1 WNHNN and CDR2 SYGVQD (reference sequence). The CDR3 is 14 residues long. With 1 base removed from V and 1 base from J, the gap between germline ends came to 7 bases. Here the CDR3 reads CASSELARNTEAFF. The CDR3 nucleotides read TGCGCCAGCAGTGAGTTAGCAAGGAACACTGAAGCTTTCTTT.

The V gene is TRBV7-3, the J gene TRBJ2-2; 8 nucleotides line up with TRBD2. CDR1 SGHTA and CDR2 FQGTGA come from the germline V gene. The CDR3 totals 15 residues. J gave up 5 bases and V 3 bases, and 5 bases lay outside the gene matches. The CDR3 region has the DNA TGTGCCAGCAGCTTGAGTAGCGGGGTTACCGGGGAGCTGTTTTTT. The encoded protein is CASSLSSGVTGELFF.

This chain connects TRBV29-1 to TRBJ2-3; 15 nucleotides agree with TRBD2. V trimming: 5 bases; J trimming: 3 bases; junction bases outside the gene matches: 6. Germline CDR1 SQVTM, CDR2 ANQGSEA. The CDR3 consists of 16 residues. The CDR3 DNA reads as TGCAGCGTTCAGAGTGGGACTAGCGGGAGGACAGATACGCAGTATTTT. Translation: CSVQSGTSGRTDTQYF.

The chain employs TRBV28 and TRBJ1-3; TRBD1 is a possible D gene (5 bases). The length of the CDR3 is 14 residues. CDR1 is MDHEN, CDR2 SYDVKM, per germline. V was shortened by 1 base and J by 3 bases, with 7 bases between the two germline ends. The CDR3 region has the DNA TGTGCCAGCAGTTTATCGGGGGTTGGAAACACCATATATTTT. Protein sequence: CASSLSGVGNTIYF.

The chain links TRBV5-1 to TRBJ1-1, with 7 bases matching TRBD1. Germline trimming cut 4 bases from V and 4 bases from J; bases unmatched to any gene: 7. The CDR3 covers 14 residues. Germline assignment: CDR1 SGHRS and CDR2 YFSETQ. DNA of the CDR3: TGCGCCAGCAGCCCGGGACAGAGAGTCACTGAAGCTTTCTTT. This translates into CASSPGQRVTEAFF.

The gene calls are TRBV4-3 and TRBJ2-7; D uncertain. CDR3 length equals 15 residues. Germline V gene data show CDR1 as LGHNA and CDR2 as YSLEER. Trimming pared 1 base from V and 3 bases from J, leaving 13 bases between. The chain's CDR3 is CASSQAHLYYYEQYF. Written as DNA, the CDR3 is TGCGCCAGCAGCCAAGCCCATCTCTACTACTACGAGCAGTACTTC.

The J gene is TRBJ2-7, the V gene TRBV18, with 10 nucleotides matching TRBD2. The CDR3 covers 15 residues. Per germline, CDR1 KGHSH and CDR2 LQKENI. The ends lost 3 bases at V and 3 bases at J; junction bases unmatched: 5. The CDR3 nucleotides read TGTGCCAGCTCACCCCAAGGACTAGCGGTCTACGAGCAGTACTTC. Protein product: CASSPQGLAVYEQYF.

The rearrangement links TRBV4-1 to TRBJ1-1, with D unclear. CDR3 length: 11 amino acids. Trimming took 4 bases from V and 8 from J, leaving 8 bases between them. Looked up from germline, CDR1 is MGHRA and CDR2 is YSYEKL. The CDR3 region has the DNA TGCGCCAGCAGCCGAGGCCTGGAAGCTTTCTTT. Its protein is CASSRGLEAFF.

The chain employs TRBV28 and TRBJ2-1, with 11 positions matching TRBD2. Germline V gives CDR1 MDHEN, CDR2 SYDVKM. CDR3 length equals 20 residues. Trimming cost V 5 bases and J 5 bases; bases outside gene matches: 20. The CDR3 protein is CASSPPAGALGTSGDNEQFF. In DNA, the CDR3 is TGTGCCAGCAGTCCTCCGGCAGGGGCCTTGGGGACTAGCGGCGACAATGAGCAGTTCTTC.

The chain recombines TRBV9 with TRBJ2-1; TRBD2 aligns across 16 bases. The length of the CDR3 is 17 residues. Germline V gene data show CDR1 as SGDLS and CDR2 as YYNGEE. J gave up 8 bases and V 3 bases, and 8 bases lay outside the gene matches. The CDR3 reads CASSERGLAGGPHEQFF. DNA of the CDR3: TGTGCCAGCAGCGAGAGGGGACTAGCGGGAGGGCCACATGAGCAGTTCTTC.

The chain is built from TRBV2 and TRBJ1-4; no definite D call. The germline V gene encodes CDR1 SNHLY and CDR2 FYNNEI. V lost 5 bases and J lost 0, with 13 bases in between. The CDR3 length is 16 residues. CDR3 sequence: CASSYLMVTTNEKLFF. The CDR3 region has the DNA TGTGCCAGCAGTTACTTAATGGTTACAACTAATGAAAAACTGTTTTTT.

The chain combines TRBV10-3 with TRBJ2-2; 9 nucleotides align to TRBD1. Trimming took 9 bases from V and 6 from J; bases not matched to a gene: 8. CDR1 is ENHRY and CDR2 is SYGVKD in the germline V gene. CDR3 length: 14 residues. The CDR3 sequence is CAMGRQGVAGELFF. The CDR3 coding sequence is TGTGCCATGGGCCGACAGGGGGTTGCCGGGGAGCTGTTTTTT.

The V gene is TRBV18, the J gene TRBJ2-5; D not resolved. V gave up 3 bases and J gave up 0 bases, with 14 bases separating them. Germline V CDR1 and CDR2: KGHSH, LQKENI. The CDR3 loop spans 16 amino acids. CDR3 sequence reads: CASSPGSLTYQETQYF. In DNA, the CDR3 is TGTGCCAGCTCACCGGGCAGCTTAACGTACCAAGAGACCCAGTACTTC.

V usage is TRBV27 and J usage is TRBJ1-2; maybe TRBD1 (6 bases). CDR3 length: 14 residues. Trimming took 2 bases from V and 6 from J, leaving 13 bases between them. In germline, CDR1 is MNHEY, CDR2 SMNVEV (reference sequence). CDR3 sequence (DNA): TGTGCCAGCAGTTTACGGGGGGCCGGTAATGGCTACACCTTC. Translated, it gives CASSLRGAGNGYTF.

This chain uses TRBV7-3 with TRBJ2-1; D might be TRBD2 (5 bases). From germline, CDR1 is SGHTA and CDR2 FQGTGA. The CDR3 covers 12 residues. V was clipped by 8 bases and J by 5 bases, with 10 bases between them. The CDR3 nucleotides read TGTGCCAGCCGGGATGACAACAATGAGCAGTTCTTC. Protein: CASRDDNNEQFF.

This chain links TRBV4-3 with TRBJ2-2, with D possibly matching TRBD2 (6 bases). Per germline, CDR1 LGHNA and CDR2 YSLEER. The CDR3 spans 16 residues. Trimming removed 0 bases from V and 3 bases from J, with 11 bases in between. The CDR3 DNA sequence: TGCGCCAGCAGCCAAGATACTAGCTCCTACACCGGGGAGCTGTTTTTT. It encodes CASSQDTSSYTGELFF.